This entry concerns a single T cell receptor (beta chain). It has no known antigen specificity. No qualities accompany the bases; no much larger clone lies one base away. The donors were healthy, HIV-negative adults with no recently reported acute infections or vaccinations. Every donor was a Caucasian adult living in Nashville, Tennessee, USA. CD4+ T cells were enriched by magnetic negative selection, after which naive cells were positively selected on CD45RA and the negative fraction was taken as the memory subset. After blood collection by leukapheresis, PBMCs were isolated using Ficoll-Histopaque density gradient centrifugation and then cryopreserved in the vapor phase of liquid nitrogen. Analytical flow cytometry was used to check the purity and quantity of each magnetically sorted T cell population. From each sorted fraction, genomic DNA was isolated and quantified by UV absorbance on a Nanodrop 2000c.

Using the deep immunoSEQ assay, TCR CDR3 regions were amplified from genomic DNA by multiplex PCR. Genomic DNA extracted from each cell subset was distributed evenly over all wells of several immunoSEQ 96-well plates, and each plate served as one replicate. For sorted subsets, approximately 190 ng of genomic DNA, equivalent to 25,000 to 35,000 T cell genomes, went into each replicate PCR. Purified libraries were measured with a Qubit 3.0 fluorometer, size-checked on a Bioanalyzer 2100, and measured again with the KAPA Library Quantification kit. Every immunoSEQ 96-well plate was sequenced on a dedicated single-read 150-cycle Illumina NextSeq 550 flow cell. Per the authors' processing: Because the immunoSEQ output held only junctional sequences and lacked quality scores, the filtering could not match the filtering applied to full-length reads. Sequences were annotated with PyIR, a Python wrapper for IgBLAST v1.9, using IMGT germline references to assign V/J genes and CDR3. Any read was removed if the V/J assignment was weak (E-value above 1e-6), the CDR3 was missing, or the read contained stop codons, out-of-frame junctions, or ambiguous translated residues. A V3J clonotype was defined by an identical inferred V gene, J gene, and CDR3 amino acid sequence. Percentage overlap between repertoires was calculated by dividing the number of shared unique clonotypes by the size of the smaller repertoire. RTK rarefaction, the Chao1 estimator, and Recon v2.1 estimates of unobserved clonotypes were used to assess repertoire richness. Generation probabilities for all TCRbeta clonotypes obtained by the gDNA method from a handful of donors were computed using OLGA. Entries here come from immuneACCESS through TCRdb and include only in-frame sequences with V and J called. Some clones fail to appear in such tables; in the studies checked, an unresolved V gene covers under half of the shortfall, and the cause of the remainder is unknown. The V and J calls and clone size are taken from that table; D and trimming were inferred from the DNA. For this sample there are some 1.5 million clones; around 97% appear just once. 1% to 1.5% of the sample is in the top ten clones.

This specimen comes from a study of shared clonotypes between healthy human individuals (dated by TCRdb to 2018 to 2021). As for the study more broadly: The cohort comprised a couple of women and a few men aged 18 to 49 years. For each donor, CD4 naive and CD4 memory were each given three plates, CD8 naive was given two plates, and CD8 memory was given one plate. Each donor's leukapheresis produced roughly between roughly 0.85 and 9.5 billion PBMCs. To estimate repertoire size and how much clonotypes are shared between individuals, the study performed deep sequencing of blood TCR repertoires from five healthy adults. Libraries were prepared and TCR repertoires were sequenced by different laboratories using diverse techniques, in order to increase sequencing depth and limit assay-specific biases. Study-wide findings and limitations: The genetic and exposure-history diversity represented was limited by the small number of donors. Only blood was sampled, and tissue TCR repertoires likely differ from those in blood. Sharing across a few donors was observed for about 5% of naive CD4, less than 4% of naive CD8, roughly 2.4% of memory CD4, and over 0.3% of memory CD8 clonotypes. Clonotypes shared by all four sorted-subset donors showed higher generation probabilities than non-shared clonotypes. Based on pairwise subsampling, the degree of clonotype sharing among donors was expected to be affected by sequencing depth. Larger estimated clonotype richness was generally found for naive subsets than for memory subsets. Rarefaction of sorted-subset datasets indicated incomplete sequencing despite the large sequencing depth.

This receptor was taken from a man younger than 45 in good health. Sequencing input: naive CD4+ T cells sorted from blood. In the paper's terms, the cell subset or site label means: CD45RA+ positively selected.

The sequenced DNA is TGTGCCAGCAACCAGAATCCTAGCACAGATACGCAGTATTTT. It encodes CASNQNPSTDTQYF. This receptor chain uses TRBV7-9 and TRBJ2-3; too little of a D gene remains to name it. Reading from cysteine to phenylalanine, the CDR3 counts 14 amino acids. Of the read, only the CDR3 DNA is kept; its 42 bases are in frame from base 1. The germline V gene (reference sequence) provides CDR1 SEHNR and CDR2 FQNEAQ. Cut back by 7 bases and 0 bases, the V and J ends lie 11 bases apart.